This T cell receptor beta chain stems from a study of PD-L1 blockade in urothelial cancer. Study-wide results and limits: Lower pretreatment blood TCR clonality, under the median, predicted better survival, researchers reported.

J was trimmed by 4 bases and V by 5 bases; bases with no gene match: 6. The germline gives CDR1 MNHEY, CDR2 SVGAGI. The CDR3 is 15 residues long. This clone was counted a few times. Its antigen is undetermined. What went into each PCR as a spike was synthetic TCR analog templates. Generated by immunoSEQ multiplex PCR, the TCRdb table keeps only in-frame clones and is missing some. There are some 25,000 clones in the sample; approximately 86% occur only once, and approximately 31% lies in the top ten. This sample comprised PBMCs, obtained around atezolizumab (anti-PD-L1) treatment. This sequence was found in a man in his sixties with urothelial cancer. The rearrangement links TRBV6-5 to TRBJ2-2, with TRBD1 identical over 8 bases. The CDR3 loop is CASSPDRGITGELFF. As DNA, the CDR3 is TGTGCCAGCAGTCCTGACAGGGGAATCACCGGGGAGCTGTTTTTT.